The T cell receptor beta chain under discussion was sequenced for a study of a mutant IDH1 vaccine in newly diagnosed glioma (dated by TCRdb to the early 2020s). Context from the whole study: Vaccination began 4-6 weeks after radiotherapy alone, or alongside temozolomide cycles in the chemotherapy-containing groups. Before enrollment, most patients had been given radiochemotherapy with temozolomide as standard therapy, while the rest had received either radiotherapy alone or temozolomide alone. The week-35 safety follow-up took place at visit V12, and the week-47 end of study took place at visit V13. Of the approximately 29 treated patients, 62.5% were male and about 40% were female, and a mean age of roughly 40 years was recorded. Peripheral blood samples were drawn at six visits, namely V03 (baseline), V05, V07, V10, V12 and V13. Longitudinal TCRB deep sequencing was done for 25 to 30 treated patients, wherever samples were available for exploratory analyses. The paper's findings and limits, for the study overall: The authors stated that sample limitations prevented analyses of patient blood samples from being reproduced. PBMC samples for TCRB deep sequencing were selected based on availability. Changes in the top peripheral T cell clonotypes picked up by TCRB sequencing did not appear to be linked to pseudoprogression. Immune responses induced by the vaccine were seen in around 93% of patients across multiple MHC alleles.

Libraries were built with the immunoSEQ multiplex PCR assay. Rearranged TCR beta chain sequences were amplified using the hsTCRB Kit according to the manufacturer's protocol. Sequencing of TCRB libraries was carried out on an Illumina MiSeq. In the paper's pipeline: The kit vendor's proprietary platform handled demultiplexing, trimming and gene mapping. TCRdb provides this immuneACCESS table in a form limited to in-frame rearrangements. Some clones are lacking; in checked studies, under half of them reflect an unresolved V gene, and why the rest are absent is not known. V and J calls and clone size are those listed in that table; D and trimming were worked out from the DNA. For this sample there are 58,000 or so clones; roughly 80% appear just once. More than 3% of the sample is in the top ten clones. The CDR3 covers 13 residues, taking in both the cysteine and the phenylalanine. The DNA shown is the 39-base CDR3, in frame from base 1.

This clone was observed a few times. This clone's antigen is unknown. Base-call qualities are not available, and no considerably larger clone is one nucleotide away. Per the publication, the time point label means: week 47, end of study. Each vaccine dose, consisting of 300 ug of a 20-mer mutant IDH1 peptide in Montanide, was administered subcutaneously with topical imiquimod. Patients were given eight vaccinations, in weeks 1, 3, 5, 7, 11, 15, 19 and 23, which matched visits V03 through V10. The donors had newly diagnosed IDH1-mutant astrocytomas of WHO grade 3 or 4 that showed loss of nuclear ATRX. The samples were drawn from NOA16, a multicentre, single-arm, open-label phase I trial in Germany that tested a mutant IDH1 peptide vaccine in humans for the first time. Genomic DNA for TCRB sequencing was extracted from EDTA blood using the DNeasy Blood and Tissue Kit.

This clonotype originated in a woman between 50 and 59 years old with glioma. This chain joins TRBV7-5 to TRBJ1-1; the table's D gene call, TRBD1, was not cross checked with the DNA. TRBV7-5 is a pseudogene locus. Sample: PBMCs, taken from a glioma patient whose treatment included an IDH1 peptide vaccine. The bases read TGTGTCACCTCGGACAGGGTGGGCTCTGAAGCTTTCTTT. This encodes CVTSDRVGSEAFF.